The sequence of this T cell receptor (beta chain) was determined in a study of spatial heterogeneity in lung cancer. Study-wide results and caveats: Tracking of tumor mutation counts was seen in expanded intratumoral alpha and beta TCR counts.

TCRdb analysed the 5' RACE reads with MiXCR anew, one entry per CDR3 protein. The sample yields some 10,000 distinct CDR3 sequences, 6.3% seen once. This clonotype was detected ten times or more. Its cognate antigen is unknown. Time point of the sample: sample taken at primary tumor resection. The donors, 72 patients with untreated early-stage non-small cell lung cancer, provided the samples. The germline V gene has CDR1 SGHTA and CDR2 FQGNSA. After removal of 5 bases from V and 4 bases from J, the junction contained 7 bases not matched to a gene. This CDR3 spans 15 amino acids. V usage is TRBV7-2 and J usage is TRBJ1-5; 8 bases align to TRBD1. This receptor was obtained from a male donor with early-stage non-small cell lung cancer. Sequencing used lung tumor tissue, obtained at surgery. The CDR3 here is CASSILTGVNQPQHF. The CDR3 DNA sequence: TGTGCCAGCAGCATCTTGACAGGGGTGAATCAGCCCCAGCATTTT. The variable domain in full, with the rest retrieved from reference TRBV7-2 and TRBJ1-5, is GAGVSQSPSNKVTEKGKDVELRCDPISGHTALYWYRQSLGQGLEFLIYFQGNSAPDKSGLPSDRFSAERTGGSVSTLTIQRTQQEDSAVYLCASSILTGVNQPQHFGDGTRLSIL.